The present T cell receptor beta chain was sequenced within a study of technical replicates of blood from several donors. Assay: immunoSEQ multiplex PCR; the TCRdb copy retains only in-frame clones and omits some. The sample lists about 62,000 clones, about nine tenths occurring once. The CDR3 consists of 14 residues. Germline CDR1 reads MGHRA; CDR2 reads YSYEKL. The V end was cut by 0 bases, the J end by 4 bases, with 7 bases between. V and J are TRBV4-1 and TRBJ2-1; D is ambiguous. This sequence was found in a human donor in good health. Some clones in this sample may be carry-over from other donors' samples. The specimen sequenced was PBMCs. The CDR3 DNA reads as TGCGCCAGCAGCCAAGACCTAGAATACAATGAGCAGTTCTTC. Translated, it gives CASSQDLEYNEQFF.